This is a list of T cell receptor beta chains from one sample in a study of blood T cell repertoires in COVID-19. The data were produced by immunoSEQ multiplex PCR, yet TCRdb's version contains in-frame clones alone and is incomplete. In the table there are 450,000 or so clones, around 90% of which are singletons. Source material: PBMCs or T cells enriched from blood (not recorded which). Receptors originate from a man between 18 and 35 years old who had recovered from COVID-19. The CDR3 runs from the conserved cysteine through the conserved F or W. D genes are given only for firm matches. Size is stated for part of the rows, as once, few or many counts, or as a class when the clone is expanded.

TRBJ1-3,TRBV11-2,NA,NA,CASSLIQGRTGNTIYF,TGTGCCAGCAGCTTGATACAGGGAAGAACTGGAAACACCATATATTTT
TRBJ1-5,TRBV3-1/TRBV3-2,NA,NA,CASSQGPPGRGQPQHF,TGTGCCAGCAGCCAAGGGCCTCCAGGTAGGGGTCAGCCCCAGCATTTT
TRBJ2-1,TRBV5-1,once,TRBD2,CASSLVLAGGFNEQFF,TGCGCCAGCAGCTTGGTGTTAGCGGGGGGGTTCAATGAGCAGTTCTTC
TRBJ1-1,TRBV2,NA,NA,CAGGEDDTEAFF,TGTGCCGGAGGGGAGGACGACACTGAAGCTTTCTTT
TRBJ1-1,TRBV5-4,NA,TRBD1,CASSLKATGDNTEAFF,TGTGCCAGCAGCTTGAAAGCGACAGGGGATAACACTGAAGCTTTCTTT
TRBJ2-5,TRBV9,NA,TRBD2,CASSVAPGGVAEQETQYF,TGTGCCAGCAGCGTAGCGCCCGGGGGGGTAGCGGAACAAGAGACCCAGTACTTC
TRBJ2-3,TRBV5-4,NA,TRBD2,CASSTGLAGVYSPTDTQYF,TGTGCCAGCAGCACGGGACTAGCGGGGGTCTATTCCCCCACAGATACGCAGTATTTT
TRBJ1-2,TRBV29-1,NA,NA,CSVVRDANYGYTF,TGCAGCGTTGTCCGGGATGCTAACTATGGCTACACCTTC
TRBJ2-1,TRBV29-1,once,NA,CSVDRSYNEQFF,TGCAGCGTTGATCGCTCCTACAATGAGCAGTTCTTC
TRBJ1-5,TRBV19,NA,NA,CASSMGPDQPQHF,TGTGCCAGTAGTATGGGCCCCGATCAGCCCCAGCATTTT
TRBJ2-7,TRBV6-5,once,NA,CASGTFSYEQYF,TGTGCCAGCGGGACATTCTCCTACGAGCAGTACTTC
TRBJ2-3,TRBV5-4,NA,TRBD1,CASSPDPGQITDTQYF,TGTGCCAGCAGCCCTGACCCGGGACAGATCACAGATACGCAGTATTTT
TRBJ1-2,TRBV29-1,NA,TRBD1,CSDGTVYGYTF,TGCAGCGACGGGACAGTGTATGGCTACACCTTC
TRBJ1-5,TRBV7-8,NA,NA,CATRRGGDQPQHF,TGTGCCACCCGGAGGGGAGGAGATCAGCCCCAGCATTTT
TRBJ1-2,TRBV9,NA,NA,CASSVGGANYGYTF,TGTGCCAGCAGCGTAGGAGGAGCAAACTATGGCTACACCTTC
TRBJ2-1,TRBV7-3,NA,NA,CASSSNRNLNEQFF,TGTGCCAGCAGCTCAAACAGAAACCTCAATGAGCAGTTCTTC
TRBJ1-4,TRBV7-9,NA,NA,CASSLNRNEKLFF,TGTGCCAGCAGCTTAAACAGAAATGAAAAACTGTTTTTT
TRBJ2-3,TRBV10-3,once,NA,CAISVGGGRSTDTQYF,TGTGCCATCAGTGTAGGGGGGGGCCGGAGCACAGATACGCAGTATTTT
TRBJ1-2,TRBV5-1,NA,NA,CASSPSAEDLGGYTF,TGCGCCAGCAGTCCTAGCGCCGAGGACCTTGGTGGCTACACCTTC
TRBJ1-2,TRBV19,NA,NA,CAGRAHYGYTF,TGTGCCGGCAGGGCACACTATGGCTACACCTTC
TRBJ1-2,TRBV28,NA,TRBD1,CASLGDRVYGYTF,TGTGCCAGCCTTGGGGACAGAGTATATGGCTACACCTTC
TRBJ1-6,TRBV7-6,NA,NA,CASSLGGQVQSPLHF,TGTGCCAGCAGCTTAGGGGGGCAAGTACAGTCACCCCTCCACTTT